This passage covers 17 T cell receptor beta chains from one sample sequenced in a study of PD-L1 blockade in urothelial cancer. Some clones are missing from TCRdb's copy, which holds only in-frame ones; the method was immunoSEQ multiplex PCR. The sample carries more than 45,000 clones, approximately 84% recorded once. Described time point: peripheral blood 6 weeks after treatment start. This specimen consisted of PBMCs, obtained around atezolizumab (anti-PD-L1) treatment. The source of these receptors is a man in his sixties with urothelial cancer.

The chain recombines TRBV11-2 with TRBJ1-5, with D uncertain. CDR1 and CDR2 from the germline V gene are SGHAT and FQNNGV. V gave up 2 bases and J gave up 6 bases, with 8 bases separating them. CDR3 length: 13 residues. The CDR3 is CASSLQEGQPQHF. CDR3 nucleotides: TGTGCCAGCAGCTTACAGGAGGGTCAGCCCCAGCATTTT.

This clone has a handful of counts. The chain has TRBV7-9 and TRBJ1-1, with a possible D match to TRBD1 (5 bases). Germline assignment: CDR1 SEHNR and CDR2 FQNEAQ (reference sequence). The CDR3 runs 16 residues. With 5 bases removed from V and 0 bases from J, the gap between germline ends came to 16 bases. The chain's CDR3 is CASSPRTQTLNTEAFF. Here the CDR3 DNA reads TGTGCCAGCAGCCCTCGGACACAGACATTGAACACTGAAGCTTTCTTT.

This clone was counted between two and nine times. This chain links TRBV6-4 with TRBJ1-2; maybe TRBD1 (5 bases). Germline CDR1 reads MRHNA; CDR2 reads SNTAGT. Trimming took 0 bases from V and 4 from J, leaving 6 bases between them. The CDR3 totals 13 residues. CDR3 bases: TGTGCCAGCAGTGACTCCGGGGGCTATGGCTACACCTTC. This codes for CASSDSGGYGYTF.

The table lists this clone with a few counts. This chain joins TRBV9 and TRBJ2-1; TRBD2 matches at 8 bases. The CDR3 is made up of 16 amino acids. Germline CDR1 is SGDLS and CDR2 is YYNGEE. Trimming at V came to 0 bases and at J to 7 bases, leaving 9 bases not matched to a gene. The CDR3 spells CASSVVGAGVGNEQFF. The CDR3 DNA sequence: TGTGCCAGCAGCGTAGTAGGAGCGGGGGTGGGGAATGAGCAGTTCTTC.

The chain employs TRBV18 and TRBJ1-3, with D maybe TRBD1 (5 bases). The CDR3 is 14 amino acids. CDR1 and CDR2 from the germline V gene are KGHSH and LQKENI. V lost 4 bases to trimming and J lost 0 bases, with 7 bases between them. The CDR3 coding sequence is TGTGCCAGCTCACAGGGGTCCTCTGGAAACACCATATATTTT. Translation gives CASSQGSSGNTIYF.

The chain is built from TRBV2 and TRBJ2-7; D possibly corresponds to TRBD1 (6 bases). Looked up from germline, CDR1 is SNHLY and CDR2 is FYNNEI. V lost 7 bases to trimming and J lost 3 bases, with 16 bases between them. This CDR3 region has 14 residues. CDR3 DNA: TGTGCCAGCAACATACAGGGAGCCCTCTACGAGCAGTACTTC. Protein product: CASNIQGALYEQYF.

The rearrangement uses TRBV27 and TRBJ1-6; no firm D call. CDR3 length: 14 amino acids. Trimming pared 3 bases from V and 4 bases from J, leaving 7 bases between. Germline loops: CDR1 MNHEY, CDR2 SMNVEV (reference sequence). CDR3 nucleotide sequence: TGTGCCAGCAGTTTCGGAGGGTATAATTCACCCCTCCACTTT. It yields the protein CASSFGGYNSPLHF.

This chain links TRBV15 with TRBJ2-3, with 7 nucleotides matching TRBD1. The CDR3 extends over 12 amino acids. Germline trimming cut 6 bases from V and 3 bases from J; bases unmatched to any gene: 0. Germline V gene data show CDR1 as LNHNV and CDR2 as YYDKDF (reference sequence). Written as DNA, the CDR3 is TGTGCCACCAGACAGGGGACAGATACGCAGTATTTT. Translation gives CATRQGTDTQYF. Full variable domain (rest looked up from reference TRBV15 and TRBJ2-3): DAMVIQNPRYQVTQFGKPVTLSCSQTLNHNVMYWYQQKSSQAPKLLFHYYDKDFNNEADTPDNFQSRRPNTSFCFLDIRSPGLGDTAMYLCATRQGTDTQYFGPGTRLTVL.

J is TRBJ2-7 and V is TRBV18; TRBD1 aligns across 7 bases. Germline lookup yields CDR1 KGHSH and CDR2 LQKENI. The CDR3 spans 14 residues. Unmatched junction bases numbered 4, after V lost 3 bases and J lost 2 bases. This chain's CDR3 is CASSPPGQPYEQYF. CDR3 sequence (DNA): TGTGCCAGCTCACCCCCGGGACAGCCCTACGAGCAGTACTTC. Supplemented by reference TRBV18 and TRBJ2-7, the full variable domain reads NAGVMQNPRHLVRRRGQEARLRCSPMKGHSHVYWYRQLPEEGLKFMVYLQKENIIDESGMPKERFSAEFPKEGPSILRIQQVVRGDSAAYFCASSPPGQPYEQYFGPGTRLTVT.

This clone came up once. The V and J genes are TRBV19 and TRBJ2-7, with a weak D call TRBD1 (6 bases). This CDR3 has 13 amino acids. The germline V and J ends were trimmed by 3 bases and 3 bases, with 9 bases remaining between them. The V gene's germline CDR1 is LNHDA and CDR2 SQIVND (reference sequence). CDR3 residues: CASSIPDSYEQYF. CDR3 nucleotides: TGTGCCAGTAGTATCCCGGACAGCTACGAGCAGTACTTC. Full variable domain (rest looked up from reference TRBV19 and TRBJ2-7): DGGITQSPKYLFRKEGQNVTLSCEQNLNHDAMYWYRQDPGQGLRLIYYSQIVNDFQKGDIAEGYSVSREKKESFPLTVTSAQKNPTAFYLCASSIPDSYEQYFGPGTRLTVT.

V gene TRBV20-1 combines with J gene TRBJ1-2; TRBD1 matches at 8 bases. This CDR3 spans 11 amino acids. CDR1 is DFQATT, CDR2 SNEGSKA, per germline (reference sequence). Trimming cost V 6 bases and J 8 bases; bases outside gene matches: 5. CDR3 amino acids: CSASDRGGYTF. For the CDR3, the DNA is TGCAGTGCCTCTGACAGGGGCGGCTACACCTTC.

V usage is TRBV7-2 and J usage is TRBJ1-2, with D maybe TRBD1 (5 bases). The CDR3 spans 15 residues. V lost 5 bases, J lost 4 bases, and 17 bases lay in between. Germline CDR1 reads SGHTA; CDR2 reads FQGNSA. As DNA, the CDR3 is TGTGCCAGCAGCCTCCGGGACTGGGGCACCTATGGCTACACCTTC. Translation gives CASSLRDWGTYGYTF. The whole variable domain, filled in from reference TRBV7-2 and TRBJ1-2, reads GAGVSQSPSNKVTEKGKDVELRCDPISGHTALYWYRQSLGQGLEFLIYFQGNSAPDKSGLPSDRFSAERTGGSVSTLTIQRTQQEDSAVYLCASSLRDWGTYGYTFGSGTRLTVV.

The gene calls are TRBV6-1 and TRBJ1-4; no clear D gene. The V end lost 1 base, the J end lost 8 bases, and 14 bases lay between the germline ends. The length of the CDR3 is 15 residues. Per germline, CDR1 MNHNS and CDR2 SASEGT. The DNA of the CDR3 is TGTGCCAGCAGTGAAGGGAGTGGGTGGTTGGAAAAACTGTTTTTT. It codes for CASSEGSGWLEKLFF.

V and J are TRBV14 and TRBJ2-7, with 8 bases lining up with TRBD1. The CDR3 length is 13 residues. Germline V CDR1 and CDR2: SGHDN, FVKESK. J gave up 8 bases and V 2 bases, and 5 bases lay outside the gene matches. This CDR3 is CASSQQDRAKQYF. The DNA for the CDR3 is TGTGCCAGCAGCCAACAGGACAGGGCTAAGCAGTACTTC.

This clone came up a few times. The V gene is TRBV7-8, the J gene TRBJ1-3, with TRBD1 as a possible D gene (5 bases). The CDR3 covers 14 residues. V was clipped by 5 bases and J by 4 bases, with 12 bases between them. Germline V CDR1 and CDR2: SGHVS, FQNEAQ. CDR3 in amino acids: CASSAQVRGNTIYF. The DNA of the CDR3 is TGTGCCAGCAGCGCACAGGTCCGGGGAAACACCATATATTTT.

As for this clone: The junction and the germline gene differ at one end; a read error may be behind it. The V gene is TRBV7-7, the J gene TRBJ2-7, with a weak D call TRBD1 (6 bases). This CDR3 region has 15 residues. The germline V gene has CDR1 SSHAT and CDR2 FNYEAQ (reference sequence). CDR3 amino acids: CASSSGSRGVYEQYF. The CDR3 DNA follows: TGTGCTAGCAGCTCCGGTAGCAGGGGCGTATACGAGCAGTACTTC.

The CDR3 nucleotides are TGTGCCAGCAGCCAGGAAAGGAATCAGCCCCAGCATTTT. Translating it yields CASSQERNQPQHF. J is TRBJ1-5 and V is TRBV13; D is unclear. V was pared by 5 bases and J by 4 bases, with 9 bases between. This CDR3 spans 13 amino acids. The germline gives CDR1 PRHDT, CDR2 FYEKMQ (reference sequence).